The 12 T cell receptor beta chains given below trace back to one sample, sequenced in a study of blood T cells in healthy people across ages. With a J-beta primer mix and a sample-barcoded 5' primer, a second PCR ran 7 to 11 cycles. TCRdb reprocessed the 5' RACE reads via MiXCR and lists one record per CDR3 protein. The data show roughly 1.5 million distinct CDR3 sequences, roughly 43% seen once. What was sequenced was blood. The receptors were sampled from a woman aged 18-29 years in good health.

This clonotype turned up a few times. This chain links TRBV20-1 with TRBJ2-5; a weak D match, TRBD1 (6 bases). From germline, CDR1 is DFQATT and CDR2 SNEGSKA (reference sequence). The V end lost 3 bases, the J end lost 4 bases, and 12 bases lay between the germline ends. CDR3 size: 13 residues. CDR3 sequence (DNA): TGCAGTGCTAGTCGGACAGAGGTAGAGACCCAGTACTTC. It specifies CSASRTEVETQYF.

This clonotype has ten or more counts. CDR3 in amino acids: CASTTQGFDTEAFF. The DNA of the CDR3 is TGTGCCAGCACCACACAGGGTTTCGACACTGAAGCTTTCTTT. The J gene is TRBJ1-1, the V gene TRBV12-3 or TRBV12-4; perhaps TRBD1 as D (6 bases). Trimming took off 7 bases at V and 3 bases at J, with 15 bases between the two ends. The CDR3 loop spans 14 amino acids.

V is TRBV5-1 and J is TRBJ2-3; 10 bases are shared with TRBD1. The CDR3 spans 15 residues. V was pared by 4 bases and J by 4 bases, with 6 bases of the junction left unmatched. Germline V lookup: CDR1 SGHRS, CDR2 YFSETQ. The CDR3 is CASSGQGGRADTQYF. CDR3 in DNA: TGCGCCAGCAGCGGACAGGGGGGTCGGGCAGATACGCAGTATTTT.

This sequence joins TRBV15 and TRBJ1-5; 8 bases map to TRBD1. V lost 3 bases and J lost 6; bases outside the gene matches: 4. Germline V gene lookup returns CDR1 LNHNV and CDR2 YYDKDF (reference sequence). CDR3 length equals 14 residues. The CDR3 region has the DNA TGTGCCACCAGCAGGGACAGGGACGGTCAGCCCCAGCATTTT. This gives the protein CATSRDRDGQPQHF. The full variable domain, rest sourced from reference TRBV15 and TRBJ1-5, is DAMVIQNPRYQVTQFGKPVTLSCSQTLNHNVMYWYQQKSSQAPKLLFHYYDKDFNNEADTPDNFQSRRPNTSFCFLDIRSPGLGDTAMYLCATSRDRDGQPQHFGDGTRLSIL.

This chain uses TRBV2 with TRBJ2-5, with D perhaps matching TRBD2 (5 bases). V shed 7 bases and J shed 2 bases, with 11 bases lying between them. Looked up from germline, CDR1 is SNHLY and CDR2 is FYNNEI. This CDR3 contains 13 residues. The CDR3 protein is CASIRRKQETQYF. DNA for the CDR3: TGTGCCAGCATTAGGAGGAAGCAAGAGACCCAGTACTTC.

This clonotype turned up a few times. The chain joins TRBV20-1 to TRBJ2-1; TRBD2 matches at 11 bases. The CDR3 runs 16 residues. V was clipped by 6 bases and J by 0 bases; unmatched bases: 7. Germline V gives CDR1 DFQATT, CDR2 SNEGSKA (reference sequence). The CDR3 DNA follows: TGCAGTGCCACTGTAGCGGGAGGGCGCTCCTACAATGAGCAGTTCTTC. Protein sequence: CSATVAGGRSYNEQFF.

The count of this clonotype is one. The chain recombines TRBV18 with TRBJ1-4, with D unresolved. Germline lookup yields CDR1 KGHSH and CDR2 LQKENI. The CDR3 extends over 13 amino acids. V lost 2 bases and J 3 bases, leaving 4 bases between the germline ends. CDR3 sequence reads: CASSPGANEKLFF. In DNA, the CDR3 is TGTGCCAGCTCACCAGGAGCTAATGAAAAACTGTTTTTT.

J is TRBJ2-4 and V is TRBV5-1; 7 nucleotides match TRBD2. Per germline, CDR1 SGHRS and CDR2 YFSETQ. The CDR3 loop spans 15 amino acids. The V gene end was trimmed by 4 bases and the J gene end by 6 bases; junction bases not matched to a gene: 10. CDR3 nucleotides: TGCGCCAGCAGCCCGGAGGGCGGGAGTGGAAACATTCAGTACTTC. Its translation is CASSPEGGSGNIQYF. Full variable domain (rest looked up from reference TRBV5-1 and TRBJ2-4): KAGVTQTPRYLIKTRGQQVTLSCSPISGHRSVSWYQQTPGQGLQFLFEYFSETQRNKGNFPGRFSGRQFSNSRSEMNVSTLELGDSALYLCASSPEGGSGNIQYFGAGTRLSVL.

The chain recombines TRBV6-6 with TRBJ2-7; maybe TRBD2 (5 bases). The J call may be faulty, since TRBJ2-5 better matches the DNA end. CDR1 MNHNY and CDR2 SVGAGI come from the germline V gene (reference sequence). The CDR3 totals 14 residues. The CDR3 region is CASSYSRLAETQYF. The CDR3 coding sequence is TGTGCCAGCAGTTACTCCAGGCTAGCCGAGACCCAGTACTTC.

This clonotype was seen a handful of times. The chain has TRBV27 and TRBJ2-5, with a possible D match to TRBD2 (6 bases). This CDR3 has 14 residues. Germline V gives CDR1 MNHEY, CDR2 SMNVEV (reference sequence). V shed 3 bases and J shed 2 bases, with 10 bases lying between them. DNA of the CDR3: TGTGCCAGCAGTTTCCATCGGGGGCAAGAGACCCAGTACTTC. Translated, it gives CASSFHRGQETQYF.

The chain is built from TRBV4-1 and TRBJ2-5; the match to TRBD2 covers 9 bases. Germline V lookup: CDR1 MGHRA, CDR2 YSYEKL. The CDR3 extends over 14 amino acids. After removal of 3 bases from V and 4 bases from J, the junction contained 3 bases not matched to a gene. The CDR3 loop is CASSQSAGGETQYF. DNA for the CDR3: TGCGCCAGCAGCCAGTCAGCGGGGGGAGAGACCCAGTACTTC.

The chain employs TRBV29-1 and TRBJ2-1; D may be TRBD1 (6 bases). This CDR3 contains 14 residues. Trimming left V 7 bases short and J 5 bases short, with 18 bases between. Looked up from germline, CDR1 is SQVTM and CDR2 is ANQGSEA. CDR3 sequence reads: CSATSGTSNNEQFF. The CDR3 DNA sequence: TGCAGCGCTACCTCCGGGACATCAAACAATGAGCAGTTCTTC.